In its sample, the clone carrying this T cell receptor (beta chain) was seen once. The antigen is not known. This entry is derived from a study of T cells in localized non-small cell lung cancer. Clones were read by immunoSEQ multiplex PCR, and TCRdb kept only the in-frame ones, dropping some. The data show over 30,000 clones, 88% seen once. The germline V gene has CDR1 SGHVS and CDR2 FNYEAQ. The V end was cut by 6 bases, the J end by 0 bases, with 14 bases between. There are 15 residues in the CDR3. General observations from the study: Sequencing covered just one tumor region, so heterogeneity cannot be ruled out. Out of the top 100 tumor clones, a median approximately 61 were seen in adjacent lung. Blood T cell density predicted longer survival; adjacent-lung clonality, shorter.

V usage is TRBV7-6 and J usage is TRBJ2-5; D ambiguous. The TCR sequence derives from a woman aged 40 to 75 with stage I lung adenocarcinoma. Source: peripheral blood, taken before any cancer treatment. The chain's CDR3 is CASRRSFGDQETQYF. The CDR3 DNA is TGTGCCAGCAGACGATCTTTTGGGGACCAAGAGACCCAGTACTTC.